The source of this T cell receptor beta chain is a study of T cell changes during pregnancy in multiple sclerosis. Sequencing used immunoSEQ multiplex PCR; TCRdb keeps in-frame clones, though not all of them. The sample gives fewer than 40,000 clones, about nine tenths of which show up once; about 4.4% is in the top ten. This CDR3 spans 16 amino acids. Germline-derived CDR1 and CDR2 are MGHRA and YSYEKL. With V trimmed by 4 bases and J by 3 bases, 6 bases remained unmatched. This specimen was CD8+ T cells from peripheral blood mononuclear cells, taken after pregnancy. V is TRBV4-1 and J is TRBJ1-4; the match to TRBD1 covers 9 bases. This TCR was recovered from a female donor with multiple sclerosis, enrolled in a pregnancy study. CDR3 coding DNA: TGCGCCAGCAGCCCCGTGGACAGGGGTGCTAATGAAAAACTGTTTTTT. It yields the protein CASSPVDRGANEKLFF.